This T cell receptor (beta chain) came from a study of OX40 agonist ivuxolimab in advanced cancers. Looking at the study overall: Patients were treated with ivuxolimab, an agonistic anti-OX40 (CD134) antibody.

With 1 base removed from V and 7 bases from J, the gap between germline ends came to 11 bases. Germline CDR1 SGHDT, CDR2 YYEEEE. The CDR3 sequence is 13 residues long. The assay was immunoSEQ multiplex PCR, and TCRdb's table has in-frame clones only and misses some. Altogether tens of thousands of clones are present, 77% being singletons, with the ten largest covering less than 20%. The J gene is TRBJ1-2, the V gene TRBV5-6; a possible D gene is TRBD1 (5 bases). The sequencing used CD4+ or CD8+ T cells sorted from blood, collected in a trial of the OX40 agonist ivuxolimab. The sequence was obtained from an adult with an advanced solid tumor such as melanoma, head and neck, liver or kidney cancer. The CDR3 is CASSLTRGGGYTF. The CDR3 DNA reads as TGTGCCAGCAGCTTGACGAGGGGAGGTGGCTACACCTTC.